The clone carrying this T cell receptor (beta chain) appeared a single time. The data stem from a study of blood T cell repertoires in COVID-19. In the study overall: The United States, Italy and Spain provided the acute and convalescent COVID-19 samples. T cells, B-cell-depleted T cells, or PBMCs provided the cDNA or gDNA that served as material.

Original methodology: By means of reference gene primer amplification, nucleated cell counts were estimated. Repertoires were generated with immunoSEQ multiplex PCR, while TCRdb's copy carries only in-frame clones and drops some. That table furnishes V, J and clone size, whereas the DNA furnished D and trimming. The sample yields over 120,000 clones, just under 80% seen once. Germline values: CDR1 MDHEN, CDR2 SYDVKM. Trimming removed 8 bases from V and 7 bases from J; junction bases left unmatched: 19. The CDR3 runs 17 residues. The clonotype comes from a woman in her sixties or seventies with acute or convalescent COVID-19. The specimen sequenced was peripheral blood. This rearrangement joins TRBV28 to TRBJ2-3, with TRBD1 matching 9 bases. CDR3 loop: CASLISTGGDHVNTQYF. CDR3 in DNA: TGTGCCAGCCTTATCTCAACAGGGGGCGATCACGTTAATACGCAGTATTTT.